This T cell receptor beta chain was recovered during a study of beta chain features in type 1 diabetes. Study-level findings and limits: In comparison with healthy donors, patients had naive, central memory and Treg TCRB repertoires that appeared more similar. cDNA-based sequencing might over-represent cells highly expressing TCR.

CD4+ naive, central memory, regulatory and stem cell-like memory cells were sorted via CD45RO/CCR7/CD25/CD127/CD95/CD27. Since all of the isolated RNA was reverse transcribed, expressed TCRB transcripts were what got sequenced. Clones were sequenced by immunoSEQ multiplex PCR, and TCRdb holds only the in-frame ones, with some missing. The table includes hundreds of thousands of clones, about 30% detected once. This clone came up a few times. No antigen is known for it. Germline V lookup: CDR1 MNHNY, CDR2 SVGAGI (reference sequence). V lost 6 bases and J 8 bases, leaving 16 bases between the germline ends. This CDR3 is 13 amino acids long.

The sample comprised naive CD4+ T cells from blood. The source of this sequence is a man younger than 35 in good health. The chain uses TRBV6-6 and TRBJ1-1, with a tentative D call TRBD1 (5 bases). CDR3 sequence reads: CASSPRAEGEAFF. The CDR3 DNA reads as TGTGCCAGCAGCCCCCGGGCGGAGGGGGAAGCTTTCTTT.